This T cell receptor beta chain was sequenced during a study of breast tumors, draining lymph nodes, adjacent tissues. General study findings and limits: Tumors had less TCR diversity than lymph nodes, more than nontumor tissue. That most tumor T cells come from lymph nodes remained unproven. Luminal-like breast cancer showed significantly higher tumor–nontumor repertoire similarity than basal-like.

The lymph nodes were axillary draining lymph nodes from breast cancer patients. TCRdb recomputed calls from the multiplex PCR reads with MiXCR, one row per CDR3 protein. The repertoire includes 250,000 or so distinct CDR3 sequences, roughly 31% of them detected once, and around 1% sits in the top ten. Trimming took 7 bases from V and 0 from J, leaving 21 bases between them. Germline CDR1 MNHEY, CDR2 SVGAGI. This CDR3 has 17 amino acids. This clonotype was found many times. What it binds is unknown. The genes are TRBV6-5 and TRBJ1-2; TRBD1 is a possible D gene (6 bases). This clonotype originated in a female donor with breast cancer. Some clones in this sample may be carry-over from other donors' samples. Input material: axillary lymph node tissue. CDR3 DNA sequence: TGTGCCAGCACCCCGGGGCAGGGGATTTGGACTAACTATGGCTACACCTTC. This sequence encodes CASTPGQGIWTNYGYTF.